Listed here are 27 T cell receptor beta chains from one sample, sequenced in a study of T cell responses to AZD1222 COVID-19 vaccine. Generated by immunoSEQ multiplex PCR, the TCRdb table keeps only in-frame clones and is missing some. The sample includes approximately 94,000 clones, approximately 87% of them seen just once. The material was peripheral blood, obtained on day 0 of MenACWY control vaccination. These receptors all stem from an adult in good health.

This clone is a singleton in its sample. The chain is built from TRBV24-1 and TRBJ2-1, with 10 bases aligning to TRBD2. The CDR3 consists of 18 residues. CDR1 and CDR2 (germline): KGHDR, SFDVKD. V lost 3 bases, J lost 0 bases, and 7 bases stayed unmatched. CDR3 DNA sequence: TGTGCCACCAGTGATCCTTGGACTAGCGGAGGCTCCTACAATGAGCAGTTCTTC. Encoded protein: CATSDPWTSGGSYNEQFF.

The rearrangement uses TRBV7-9 and TRBJ2-7; weak D call: TRBD2 (6 bases). The CDR3 has 13 amino acids. The germline CDR1 and CDR2 sequences are SEHNR and FQNEAQ (reference sequence). V lost 7 bases to trimming and J lost 2 bases, with 12 bases between them. The CDR3 DNA reads TGTGCCAGCACCGGACCGGGGGCCTACGAGCAGTACTTC. The encoded protein is CASTGPGAYEQYF. Full variable domain (missing parts from reference TRBV7-9 and TRBJ2-7): DTGVSQNPRHKITKRGQNVTFRCDPISEHNRLYWYRQTLGQGPEFLTYFQNEAQLEKSRLLSDRFSAERPKGSFSTLEIQRTEQGDSAMYLCASTGPGAYEQYFGPGTRLTVT.

The rearrangement joins TRBV4-3 to TRBJ2-5; D remains unclear. Germline lookup yields CDR1 LGHNA and CDR2 YSLEER. Trimming removed 3 bases from V and 3 bases from J, with 11 bases in between. This CDR3 comprises 14 residues. DNA of the CDR3: TGCGCCAGCAGCCAGGCCGTTGGGGAAGAGACCCAGTACTTC. Protein product: CASSQAVGEETQYF.

The J gene is TRBJ1-6, the V gene TRBV2, with 7 positions matching TRBD1. Germline loops: CDR1 SNHLY, CDR2 FYNNEI. The CDR3 has 13 residues. Trimming removed 7 bases from V and 9 bases from J; junction bases left unmatched: 6. CDR3 bases: TGTGCCAGCAACAACAGGGGAGTTTCACCCCTCCACTTT. Its translation is CASNNRGVSPLHF.

V and J are TRBV15 and TRBJ2-2; D unclear. Deletions cut 0 bases from V and 0 bases from J, with 8 bases between. CDR1 and CDR2 (germline): LNHNV, YYDKDF (reference sequence). The CDR3 is 16 residues long. The CDR3 bases are TGTGCCACCAGCAGAGATGTGGGGACGAACACCGGGGAGCTGTTTTTT. Translating it yields CATSRDVGTNTGELFF.

CDR3 sequence: CASSPGQGYGAFF. The DNA for the CDR3 is TGTGCCAGCAGCCCGGGACAGGGTTACGGAGCTTTCTTT. The rearrangement uses TRBV11-3 and TRBJ1-1; 9 bases map to TRBD1. Germline CDR1 SGHNT, CDR2 YENEEA. With 5 bases clipped from V and 10 bases from J, the junction kept 8 bases outside the gene matches. The CDR3 spans 13 residues.

The chain recombines TRBV6-2 or TRBV6-3 with TRBJ2-1, with unresolved D. Germline CDR1 MNHEY, CDR2 SVGEGT. The CDR3 runs to 18 residues. With 2 bases removed from V and 4 bases from J, the gap between germline ends came to 21 bases. The CDR3 region has the DNA TGTGCCAGCAGTTACCAACTCGGTACAGACGATCCGTACAATGAGCAGTTCTTC. Its protein product is CASSYQLGTDDPYNEQFF.

J is TRBJ2-2 and V is TRBV18; 8 nucleotides agree with TRBD1. Germline V CDR1 and CDR2: KGHSH, LQKENI. Losses at the gene ends were 5 bases for V and 6 bases for J; bases not matched to a gene: 8. The CDR3 is made up of 15 amino acids. The CDR3 region has the DNA TGTGCCAGCTCATCCCCGACAGGGGCCTCCGGGGAGCTGTTTTTT. Its protein product is CASSSPTGASGELFF.

The genes are TRBV28 and TRBJ2-7; 7 nucleotides agree with TRBD2. The V gene's germline CDR1 is MDHEN and CDR2 SYDVKM. Trimming took 8 bases from V and 3 from J; bases not matched to a gene: 13. The CDR3 contains 15 residues. In DNA form, the CDR3 reads TGTGCCAGCTGCGGGGTTGCGGGAGCCGACTACGAGCAGTACTTC. Its translation is CASCGVAGADYEQYF.

The chain carries TRBV30 and TRBJ2-3; D might be TRBD2 (5 bases). CDR3 length: 13 amino acids. Germline assignment: CDR1 GTSNPN and CDR2 SVGIG (reference sequence). Trimming stripped 0 bases from V and 6 bases from J, with 10 bases between. Here the CDR3 reads CAWSVIGVDTQYF. DNA of the CDR3: TGTGCCTGGAGTGTAATCGGGGTTGATACGCAGTATTTT.

This chain joins TRBV28 and TRBJ1-5; tentative D call: TRBD1 (5 bases). CDR3 length equals 14 residues. V gave up 5 bases and J gave up 11 bases, with 19 bases separating them. The V gene's germline CDR1 is MDHEN and CDR2 SYDVKM. The chain's CDR3 is CASSGRDPGRSQHF. In nucleotides, the CDR3 is TGTGCCAGCAGTGGCCGGGACCCGGGGAGGTCCCAGCATTTT.

The CDR3 sequence: CATGASGPLYNEQFF. The CDR3 DNA follows: TGTGCCACAGGGGCTAGCGGACCCTTATACAATGAGCAGTTCTTC. The rearrangement joins TRBV6-6 to TRBJ2-1, with D tentatively TRBD2 (7 bases). V was pared by 10 bases and J by 4 bases, with 20 bases between. Germline CDR1 and CDR2: MNHNY and SVGAGI (reference sequence). CDR3 length: 15 residues.

The chain links TRBV12-3 or TRBV12-4 to TRBJ1-4; no firm D call. Deletions cut 6 bases from V and 8 bases from J, with 13 bases between. The CDR3 is 13 residues long. This CDR3 reads CASRAEWSEKLFF. CDR3 nucleotides: TGTGCCAGCAGAGCTGAGTGGTCAGAAAAACTGTTTTTT.

The rearrangement links TRBV28 to TRBJ1-1, with D unclear. The CDR3 length is 16 residues. Trimming pared 3 bases from V and 6 bases from J, leaving 20 bases between. Germline values: CDR1 MDHEN, CDR2 SYDVKM. CDR3 in amino acids: CASSFIGGRMGAEAFF. The CDR3 region has the DNA TGTGCCAGCAGTTTTATCGGAGGAAGGATGGGTGCTGAAGCTTTCTTT.

This clone appeared a single time. This sequence joins TRBV28 and TRBJ1-3, with D perhaps matching TRBD1 (6 bases). V lost 2 bases and J lost 4, with 12 bases in between. CDR1 is MDHEN and CDR2 is SYDVKM in the germline V gene. This CDR3 comprises 15 residues. The CDR3 loop reads CASSLQQGTGNTIYF. DNA for the CDR3: TGTGCCAGCAGTTTACAACAGGGAACAGGAAACACCATATATTTT.

This clone was counted a few times. This chain uses TRBV9 with TRBJ1-2; D possibly corresponds to TRBD1 (6 bases). Between the trimmed V and J ends, which lost 0 bases and 8 bases, there was a span of 11 bases. Germline CDR1 SGDLS, CDR2 YYNGEE. CDR3 length: 13 residues. CDR3 nucleotide sequence: TGTGCCAGCAGCGTAGCTGGGGGCGTCGGCTACACCTTC. This translates into CASSVAGGVGYTF. Combining the CDR3 with reference TRBV9 and TRBJ1-2 gives the whole variable domain DSGVTQTPKHLITATGQRVTLRCSPRSGDLSVYWYQQSLDQGLQFLIQYYNGEERAKGNILERFSAQQFPDLHSELNLSSLELGDSALYFCASSVAGGVGYTFGSGTRLTVV.

The chain links TRBV6-1 to TRBJ1-2; 8 bases match TRBD1. The trim removed 6 bases at V and 2 bases at J, leaving 2 bases unmatched. The CDR3 covers 13 residues. Germline CDR1 reads MNHNS; CDR2 reads SASEGT. CDR3 region: CASSSGGNYGYTF. DNA for the CDR3: TGTGCCAGCAGCTCAGGGGGCAACTATGGCTACACCTTC.

The gene calls are TRBV9 and TRBJ1-1; 10 nucleotides line up with TRBD1. This CDR3 spans 16 amino acids. Trimming removed 4 bases from V and 3 bases from J; junction bases left unmatched: 9. Per the germline V gene, CDR1 is SGDLS and CDR2 is YYNGEE. In DNA, the CDR3 is TGTGCCAGCAGCCCCCCAGACAGGGGGCCGTACACTGAAGCTTTCTTT. Encoded protein: CASSPPDRGPYTEAFF.

This clone was recorded once. V and J are TRBV6-5 and TRBJ2-1; 10 nucleotides align to TRBD2. The V segment lost 2 bases and the J segment 4 bases; nucleotides outside the gene matches: 5. CDR1 and CDR2 (germline): MNHEY, SVGAGI. The CDR3 has 16 residues. The CDR3 spells CASSYEWTSGYNEQFF. The CDR3 DNA is TGTGCCAGCAGTTACGAGTGGACTAGCGGATACAATGAGCAGTTCTTC.

The chain has TRBV12-5 and TRBJ1-1, with D tentatively TRBD1 (5 bases). The CDR3 consists of 19 residues. Trimming cost V 0 bases and J 2 bases, with 22 bases left between them. The germline gives CDR1 LGHNT, CDR2 FRNRAP. CDR3 in amino acids: CASGLVRGVGREFNTEAFF. The CDR3 nucleotides read TGTGCTAGTGGTTTGGTACGGGGTGTGGGGCGGGAGTTTAACACTGAAGCTTTCTTT. The entire variable domain, with the rest obtained from reference TRBV12-5 and TRBJ1-1, is as follows: DARVTQTPRHKVTEMGQEVTMRCQPILGHNTVFWYRQTMMQGLELLAYFRNRAPLDDSGMPKDRFSAEMPDATLATLKIQPSEPRDSAVYFCASGLVRGVGREFNTEAFFGQGTRLTVV.

Points on this clone: Different DNA sequences within this sample yield the same CDR3. The chain uses TRBV14 and TRBJ2-3; D is undetermined. Trimming left V 1 base short and J 5 bases short, with 10 bases between. Germline CDR1 is SGHDN and CDR2 is FVKESK. The CDR3 length is 14 residues. In nucleotides, the CDR3 is TGTGCCAGCAGCCAAGGGCCCCTCGGAGATACGCAGTATTTT. Its translation: CASSQGPLGDTQYF.

This clone was picked up one time. The J gene is TRBJ1-2, the V gene TRBV5-4; 9 bases align to TRBD1. After removal of 4 bases from V and 4 bases from J, the junction contained 8 bases not matched to a gene. Per germline, CDR1 SGHNT and CDR2 YYREEE (reference sequence). The CDR3 has 15 amino acids. DNA for the CDR3: TGTGCCAGCAGCCAGGAAACGGACAGGGGCTATGGCTACACCTTC. It is translated as CASSQETDRGYGYTF.

The V call is TRBV27, the J call TRBJ1-1, with a possible D match to TRBD1 (5 bases). CDR1 MNHEY and CDR2 SMNVEV come from the germline V gene (reference sequence). Trimming took 2 bases from V and 5 from J, leaving 9 bases between them. The CDR3 is made up of 13 amino acids. The CDR3 sequence: CASSLRGGTEAFF. The CDR3, as DNA: TGTGCCAGCAGTTTAAGGGGAGGTACTGAAGCTTTCTTT.

The chain combines TRBV9 with TRBJ1-4, with D hard to call. From germline, CDR1 is SGDLS and CDR2 YYNGEE. This CDR3 is built from 14 residues. V lost 0 bases to trimming and J lost 4 bases, with 7 bases between them. The CDR3 here is CASSVGGNNEKLFF. For the CDR3, the DNA is TGTGCCAGCAGCGTAGGCGGAAATAATGAAAAACTGTTTTTT.

V gene TRBV29-1 combines with J gene TRBJ2-1, with TRBD1 matching over 9 bases. The CDR3 runs 14 residues. The V and J ends lost 2 bases and 8 bases, in that order; junction bases with no gene match: 7. Germline assignment: CDR1 SQVTM and CDR2 ANQGSEA. CDR3 in DNA: TGCAGCGTTGAACTGGACAGGGGCTGGGATGAGCAGTTCTTC. Translated, it gives CSVELDRGWDEQFF.

This clone was counted a few times. In nucleotides, the CDR3 is TGTGCCATCAGTAAAACAGACACCGGGGAGCTGTTTTTT. Translating gives CAISKTDTGELFF. V gene TRBV10-3 combines with J gene TRBJ2-2; no clear D gene. CDR3 length: 13 residues. Trimming pared 5 bases from V and 3 bases from J, leaving 7 bases between. CDR1 and CDR2 from the germline V gene are ENHRY and SYGVKD.

V usage is TRBV5-1 and J usage is TRBJ1-3; 9 bases map to TRBD1. The germline V gene has CDR1 SGHRS and CDR2 YFSETQ. This CDR3 contains 17 residues. V was pared by 7 bases and J by 0 bases, with 11 bases of the junction left unmatched. The CDR3 is CASRRSGQGNSGNTIYF. CDR3 DNA sequence: TGCGCCAGCCGACGTAGTGGACAGGGGAACTCTGGAAACACCATATATTTT.